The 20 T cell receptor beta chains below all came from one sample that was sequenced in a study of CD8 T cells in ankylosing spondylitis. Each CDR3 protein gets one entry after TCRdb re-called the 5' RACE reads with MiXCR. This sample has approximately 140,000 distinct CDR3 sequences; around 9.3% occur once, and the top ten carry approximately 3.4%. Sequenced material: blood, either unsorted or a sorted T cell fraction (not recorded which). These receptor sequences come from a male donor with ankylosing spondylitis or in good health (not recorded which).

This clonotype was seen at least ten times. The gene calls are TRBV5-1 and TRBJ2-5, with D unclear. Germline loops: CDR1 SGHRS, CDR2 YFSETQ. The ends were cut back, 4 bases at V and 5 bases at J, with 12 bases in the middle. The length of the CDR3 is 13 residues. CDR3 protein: CASSGTGMETQYF. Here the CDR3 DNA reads TGCGCCAGCAGCGGAACTGGGATGGAGACCCAGTACTTC.

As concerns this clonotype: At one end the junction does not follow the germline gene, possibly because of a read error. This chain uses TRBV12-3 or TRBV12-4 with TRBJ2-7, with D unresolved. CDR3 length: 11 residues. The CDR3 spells CASSYNESTLF. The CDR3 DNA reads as TGTGCCAGCTCTTATAATGAGTCCACTCTCTTC.

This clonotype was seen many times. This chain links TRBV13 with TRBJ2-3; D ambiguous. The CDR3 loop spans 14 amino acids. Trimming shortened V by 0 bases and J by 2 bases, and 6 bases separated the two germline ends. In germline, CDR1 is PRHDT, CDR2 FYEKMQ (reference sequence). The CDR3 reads CASSLGAITDTQYF. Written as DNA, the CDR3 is TGTGCCAGCAGCTTAGGAGCGATCACAGATACGCAGTATTTT.

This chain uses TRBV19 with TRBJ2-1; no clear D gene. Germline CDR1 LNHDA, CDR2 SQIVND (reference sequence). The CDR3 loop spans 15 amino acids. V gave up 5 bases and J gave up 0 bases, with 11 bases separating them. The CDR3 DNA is TGTGCCAGTAGTGTCATCAGTGTCTCCTACAATGAGCAGTTCTTC. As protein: CASSVISVSYNEQFF.

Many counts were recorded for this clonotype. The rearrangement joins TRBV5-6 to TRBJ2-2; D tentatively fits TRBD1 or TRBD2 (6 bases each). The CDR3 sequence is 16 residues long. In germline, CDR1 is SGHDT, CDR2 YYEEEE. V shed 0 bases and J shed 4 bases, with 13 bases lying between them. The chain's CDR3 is CASSLVGGLRTGELFF. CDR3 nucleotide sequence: TGTGCCAGCAGCTTGGTCGGGGGCCTTCGCACCGGGGAGCTGTTTTTT.

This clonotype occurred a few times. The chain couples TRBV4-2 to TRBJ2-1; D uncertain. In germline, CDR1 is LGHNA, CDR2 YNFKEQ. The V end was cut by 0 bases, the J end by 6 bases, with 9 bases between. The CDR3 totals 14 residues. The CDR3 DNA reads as TGTGCCAGCAGCCAAGATGAAATAGGCAATGAGCAGTTCTTC. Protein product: CASSQDEIGNEQFF.

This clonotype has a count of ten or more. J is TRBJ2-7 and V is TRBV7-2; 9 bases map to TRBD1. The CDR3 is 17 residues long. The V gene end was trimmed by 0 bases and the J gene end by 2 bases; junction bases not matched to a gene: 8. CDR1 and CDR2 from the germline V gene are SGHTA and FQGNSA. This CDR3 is CASSLAMGQGIPYEQYF. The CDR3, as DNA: TGTGCCAGCAGCTTAGCTATGGGACAGGGAATCCCCTACGAGCAGTACTTC.

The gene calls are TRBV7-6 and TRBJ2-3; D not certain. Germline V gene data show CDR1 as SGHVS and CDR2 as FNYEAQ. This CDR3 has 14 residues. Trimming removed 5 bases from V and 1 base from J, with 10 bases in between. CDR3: CASSLQLGTDTQYF. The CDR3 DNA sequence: TGTGCCAGCAGCCTCCAGTTAGGCACAGATACGCAGTATTTT.

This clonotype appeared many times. The CDR3 DNA follows: TGTGCCAGCAGAAGGGGAGAGGGTTCCAATGAGCAGTTCTTC. It translates to CASRRGEGSNEQFF. This sequence joins TRBV12-3 or TRBV12-4 and TRBJ2-1; D tentatively reads TRBD1 or TRBD2 (5 bases each). Trimming left V 6 bases short and J 6 bases short, with 15 bases between. CDR3 size: 14 residues.

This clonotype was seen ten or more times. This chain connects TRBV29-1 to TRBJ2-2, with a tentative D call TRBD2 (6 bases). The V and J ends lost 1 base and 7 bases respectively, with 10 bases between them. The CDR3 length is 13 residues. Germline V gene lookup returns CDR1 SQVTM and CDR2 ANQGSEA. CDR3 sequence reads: CSVEGWGDGELFF. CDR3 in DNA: TGCAGCGTTGAAGGGTGGGGGGACGGGGAGCTGTTTTTT.

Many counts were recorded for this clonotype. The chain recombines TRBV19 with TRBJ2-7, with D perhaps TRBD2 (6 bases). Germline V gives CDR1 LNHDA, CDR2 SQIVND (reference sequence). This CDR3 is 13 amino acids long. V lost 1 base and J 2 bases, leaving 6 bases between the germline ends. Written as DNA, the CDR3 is TGTGCCAGTAGTATAGGACTAGCCTACGAGCAGTACTTC. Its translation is CASSIGLAYEQYF.

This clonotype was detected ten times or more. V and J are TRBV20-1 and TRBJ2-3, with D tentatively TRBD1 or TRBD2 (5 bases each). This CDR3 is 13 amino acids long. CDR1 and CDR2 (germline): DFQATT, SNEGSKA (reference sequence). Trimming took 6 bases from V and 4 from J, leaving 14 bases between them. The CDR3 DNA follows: TGCAGTGCCCGGGACGGGCGAGCAGATACGCAGTATTTT. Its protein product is CSARDGRADTQYF.

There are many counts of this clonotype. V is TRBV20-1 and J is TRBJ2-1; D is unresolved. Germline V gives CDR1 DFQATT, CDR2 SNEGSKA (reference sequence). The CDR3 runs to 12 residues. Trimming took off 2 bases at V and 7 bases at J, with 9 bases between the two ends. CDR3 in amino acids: CSARYDQNEQFF. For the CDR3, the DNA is TGCAGTGCTAGATATGACCAAAATGAGCAGTTCTTC.

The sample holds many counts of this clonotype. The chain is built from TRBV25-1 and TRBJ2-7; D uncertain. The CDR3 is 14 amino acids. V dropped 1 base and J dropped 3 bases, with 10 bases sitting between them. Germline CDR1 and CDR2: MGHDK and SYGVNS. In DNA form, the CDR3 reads TGTGCCAGCAGTGAATTCCTGGGTCACTACGAGCAGTACTTC. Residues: CASSEFLGHYEQYF.

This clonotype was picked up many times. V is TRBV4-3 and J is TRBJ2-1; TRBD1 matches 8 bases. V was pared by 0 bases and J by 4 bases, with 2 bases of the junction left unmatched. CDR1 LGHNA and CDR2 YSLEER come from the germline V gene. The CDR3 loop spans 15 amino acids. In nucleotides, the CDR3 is TGCGCCAGCAGCCAAGAACGGACAGGGTACAATGAGCAGTTCTTC. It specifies CASSQERTGYNEQFF.

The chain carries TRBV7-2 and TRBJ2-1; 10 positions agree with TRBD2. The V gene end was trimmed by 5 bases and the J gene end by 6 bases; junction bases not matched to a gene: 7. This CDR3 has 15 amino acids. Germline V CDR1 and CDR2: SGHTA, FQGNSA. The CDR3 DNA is TGTGCCAGCAGCCCATTCGGGACTAGCGCCAATGAGCAGTTCTTC. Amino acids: CASSPFGTSANEQFF.

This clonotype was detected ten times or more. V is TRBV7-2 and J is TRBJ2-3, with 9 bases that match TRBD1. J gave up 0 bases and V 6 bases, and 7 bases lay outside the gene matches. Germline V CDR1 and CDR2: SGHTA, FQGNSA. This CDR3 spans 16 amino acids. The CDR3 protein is CASRSGTGFSTDTQYF. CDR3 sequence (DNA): TGTGCCAGCAGGTCCGGGACAGGGTTCAGCACAGATACGCAGTATTTT.

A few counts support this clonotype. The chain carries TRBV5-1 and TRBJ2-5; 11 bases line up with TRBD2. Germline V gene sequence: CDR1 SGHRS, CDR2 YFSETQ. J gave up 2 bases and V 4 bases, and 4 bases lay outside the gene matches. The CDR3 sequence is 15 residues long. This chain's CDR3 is CASSTGTSGQETQYF. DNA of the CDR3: TGCGCCAGCAGCACCGGGACTAGCGGTCAAGAGACCCAGTACTTC.

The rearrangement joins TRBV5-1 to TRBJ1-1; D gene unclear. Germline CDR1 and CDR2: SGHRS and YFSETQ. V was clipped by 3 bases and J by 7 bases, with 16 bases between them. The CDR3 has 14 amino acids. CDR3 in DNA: TGCGCCAGCAGCTCCTTAACGCGGAACGATGAAGCTTTCTTT. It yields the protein CASSSLTRNDEAFF.

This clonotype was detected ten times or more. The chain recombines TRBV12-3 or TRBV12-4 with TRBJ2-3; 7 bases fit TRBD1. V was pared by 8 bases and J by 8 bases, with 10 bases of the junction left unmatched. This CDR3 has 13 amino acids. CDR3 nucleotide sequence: TGTGCCAGCGGACTGATGACAGGGAGTACGCAGTATTTT. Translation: CASGLMTGSTQYF.